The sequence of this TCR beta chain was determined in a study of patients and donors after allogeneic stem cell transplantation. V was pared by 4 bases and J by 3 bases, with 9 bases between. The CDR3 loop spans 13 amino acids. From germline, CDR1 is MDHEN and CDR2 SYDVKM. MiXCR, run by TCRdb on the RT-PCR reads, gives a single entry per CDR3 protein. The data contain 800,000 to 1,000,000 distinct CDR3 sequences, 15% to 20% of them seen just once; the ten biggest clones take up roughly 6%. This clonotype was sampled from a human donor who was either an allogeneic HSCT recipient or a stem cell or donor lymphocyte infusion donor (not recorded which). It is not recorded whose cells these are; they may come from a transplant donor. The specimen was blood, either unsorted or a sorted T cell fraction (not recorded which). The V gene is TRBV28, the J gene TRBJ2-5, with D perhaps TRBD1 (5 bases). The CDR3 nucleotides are TGTGCCAGCAGTTCCAAAGGGGAAGAGACCCAGTACTTC. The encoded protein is CASSSKGEETQYF.